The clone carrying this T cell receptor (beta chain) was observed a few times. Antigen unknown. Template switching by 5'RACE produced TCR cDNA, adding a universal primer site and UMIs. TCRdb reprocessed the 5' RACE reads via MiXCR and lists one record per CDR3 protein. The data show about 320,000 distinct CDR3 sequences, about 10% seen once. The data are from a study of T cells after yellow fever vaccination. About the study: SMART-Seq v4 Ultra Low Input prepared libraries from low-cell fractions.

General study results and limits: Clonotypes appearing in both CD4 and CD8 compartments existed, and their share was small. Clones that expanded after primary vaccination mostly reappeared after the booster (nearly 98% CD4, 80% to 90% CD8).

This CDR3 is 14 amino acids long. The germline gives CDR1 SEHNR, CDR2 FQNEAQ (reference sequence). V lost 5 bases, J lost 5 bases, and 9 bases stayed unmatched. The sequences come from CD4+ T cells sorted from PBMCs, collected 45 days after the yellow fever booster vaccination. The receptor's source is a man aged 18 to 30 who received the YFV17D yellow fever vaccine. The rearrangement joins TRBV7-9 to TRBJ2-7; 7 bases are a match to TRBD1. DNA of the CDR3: TGTGCCAGCAGCCCGGACAGGCGGGTGCACGAGCAGTACTTC. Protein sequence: CASSPDRRVHEQYF.